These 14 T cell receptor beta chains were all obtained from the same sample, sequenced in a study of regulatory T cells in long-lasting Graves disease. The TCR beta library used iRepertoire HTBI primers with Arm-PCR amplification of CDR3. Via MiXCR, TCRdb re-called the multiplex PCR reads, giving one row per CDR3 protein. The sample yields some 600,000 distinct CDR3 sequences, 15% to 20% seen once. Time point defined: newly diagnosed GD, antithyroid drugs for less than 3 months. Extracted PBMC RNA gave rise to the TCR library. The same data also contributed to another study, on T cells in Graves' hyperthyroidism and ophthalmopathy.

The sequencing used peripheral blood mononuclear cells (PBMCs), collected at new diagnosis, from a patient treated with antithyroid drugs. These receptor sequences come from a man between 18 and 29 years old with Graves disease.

The CDR3 spells CATSRGAGTGGDTQYF. The CDR3 DNA reads TGTGCCACCAGCAGGGGAGCGGGAACCGGGGGGGATACGCAGTATTTT. This chain joins TRBV15 and TRBJ2-3; 7 nucleotides align to TRBD2. CDR1 and CDR2 (germline): LNHNV, YYDKDF (reference sequence). The CDR3 loop spans 16 amino acids. V lost 3 bases, J lost 6 bases, and 12 bases stayed unmatched.

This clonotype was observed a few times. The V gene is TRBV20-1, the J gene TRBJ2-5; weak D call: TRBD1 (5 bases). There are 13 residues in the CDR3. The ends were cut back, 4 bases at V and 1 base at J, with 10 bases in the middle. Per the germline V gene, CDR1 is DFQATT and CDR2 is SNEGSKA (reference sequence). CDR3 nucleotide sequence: TGCAGTGCTACAGACAGCCCCCAAGAGACCCAGTACTTC. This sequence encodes CSATDSPQETQYF.

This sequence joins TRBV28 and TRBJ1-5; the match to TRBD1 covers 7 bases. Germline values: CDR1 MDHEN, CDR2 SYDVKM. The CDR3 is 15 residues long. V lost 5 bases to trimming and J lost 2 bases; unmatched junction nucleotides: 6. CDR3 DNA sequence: TGTGCCAGCAGTATCCGACAGGGAGGCAATCAGCCCCAGCATTTT. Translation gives CASSIRQGGNQPQHF.

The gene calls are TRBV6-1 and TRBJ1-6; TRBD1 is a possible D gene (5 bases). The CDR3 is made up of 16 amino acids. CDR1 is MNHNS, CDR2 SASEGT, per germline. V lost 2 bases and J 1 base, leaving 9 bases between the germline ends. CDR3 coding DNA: TGTGCCAGCAGTGAACAGGGAAGGTCCTATAATTCACCCCTCCACTTT. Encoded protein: CASSEQGRSYNSPLHF.

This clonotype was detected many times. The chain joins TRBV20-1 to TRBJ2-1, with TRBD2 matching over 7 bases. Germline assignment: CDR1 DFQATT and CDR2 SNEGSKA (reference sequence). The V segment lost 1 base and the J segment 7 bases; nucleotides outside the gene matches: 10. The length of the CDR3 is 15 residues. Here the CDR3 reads CSARAGRGSRNEQFF. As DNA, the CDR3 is TGCAGTGCTAGAGCGGGGCGCGGGAGTCGGAATGAGCAGTTCTTC.

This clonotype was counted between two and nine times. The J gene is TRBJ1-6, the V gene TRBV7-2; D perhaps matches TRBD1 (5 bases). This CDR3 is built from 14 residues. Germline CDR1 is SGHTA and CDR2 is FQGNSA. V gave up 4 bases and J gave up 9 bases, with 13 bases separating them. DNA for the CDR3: TGTGCCAGCAGCTCCGTAGGGGTAGGTTCACCCCTCCACTTT. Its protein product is CASSSVGVGSPLHF.

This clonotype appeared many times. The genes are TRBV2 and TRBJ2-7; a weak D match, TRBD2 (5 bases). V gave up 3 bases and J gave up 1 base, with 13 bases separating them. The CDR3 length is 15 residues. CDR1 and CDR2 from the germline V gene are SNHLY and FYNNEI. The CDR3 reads CASSDLWPGSYEQYF. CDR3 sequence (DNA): TGTGCCAGCAGTGACCTATGGCCGGGATCCTACGAGCAGTACTTC. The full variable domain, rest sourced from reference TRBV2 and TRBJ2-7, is EPEVTQTPSHQVTQMGQEVILRCVPISNHLYFYWYRQILGQKVEFLVSFYNNEISEKSEIFDDQFSVERPDGSNFTLKIRSTKLEDSAMYFCASSDLWPGSYEQYFGPGTRLTVT.

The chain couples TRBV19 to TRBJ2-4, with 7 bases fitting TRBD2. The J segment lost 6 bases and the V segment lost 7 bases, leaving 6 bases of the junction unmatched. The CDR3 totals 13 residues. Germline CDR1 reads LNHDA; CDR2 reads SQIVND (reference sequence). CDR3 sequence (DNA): TGTGCCAGTAACCCGGGGAGGGGAAACATTCAGTACTTC. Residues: CASNPGRGNIQYF. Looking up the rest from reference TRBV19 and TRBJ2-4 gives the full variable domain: DGGITQSPKYLFRKEGQNVTLSCEQNLNHDAMYWYRQDPGQGLRLIYYSQIVNDFQKGDIAEGYSVSREKKESFPLTVTSAQKNPTAFYLCASNPGRGNIQYFGAGTRLSVL.

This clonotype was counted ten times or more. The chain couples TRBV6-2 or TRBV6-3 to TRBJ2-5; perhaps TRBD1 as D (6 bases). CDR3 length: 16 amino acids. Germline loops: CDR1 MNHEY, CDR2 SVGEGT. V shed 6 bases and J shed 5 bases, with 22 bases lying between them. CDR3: CASSRGSRETGETQYF. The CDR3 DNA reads TGTGCCAGCAGCAGGGGAAGTCGGGAAACGGGGGAGACCCAGTACTTC.

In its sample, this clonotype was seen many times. CDR3 sequence (DNA): TGTGCCAGCAGTTTAAGGCGGGACAGCACCTACGAGCAGTACTTC. Translating it yields CASSLRRDSTYEQYF. The chain joins TRBV12-3 or TRBV12-4 to TRBJ2-7, with TRBD1 as a possible D gene (7 bases). Trimming removed 2 bases at V and 2 bases at J, with 13 bases between. The CDR3 contains 15 residues.

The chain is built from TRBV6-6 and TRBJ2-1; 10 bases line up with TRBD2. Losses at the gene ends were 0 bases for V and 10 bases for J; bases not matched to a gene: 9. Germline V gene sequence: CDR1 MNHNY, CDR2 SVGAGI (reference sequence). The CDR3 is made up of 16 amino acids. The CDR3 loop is CASSYSELAGAGEQFF. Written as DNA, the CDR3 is TGTGCCAGCAGTTACTCGGAGCTAGCGGGAGCGGGCGAGCAGTTCTTC.

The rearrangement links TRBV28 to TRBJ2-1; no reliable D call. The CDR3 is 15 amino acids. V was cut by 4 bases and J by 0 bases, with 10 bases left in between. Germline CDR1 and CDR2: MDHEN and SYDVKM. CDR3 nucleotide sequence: TGTGCCAGCAGTTCTACGCAGAGCTCCTACAATGAGCAGTTCTTC. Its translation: CASSSTQSSYNEQFF.

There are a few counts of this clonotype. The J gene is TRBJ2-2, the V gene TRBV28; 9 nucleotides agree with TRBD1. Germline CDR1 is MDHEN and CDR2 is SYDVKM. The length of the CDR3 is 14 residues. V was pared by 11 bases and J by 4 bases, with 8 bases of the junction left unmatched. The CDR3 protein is CAVGGTGRTGELFF. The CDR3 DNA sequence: TGTGCCGTGGGGGGGACAGGGCGCACCGGGGAGCTGTTTTTT.

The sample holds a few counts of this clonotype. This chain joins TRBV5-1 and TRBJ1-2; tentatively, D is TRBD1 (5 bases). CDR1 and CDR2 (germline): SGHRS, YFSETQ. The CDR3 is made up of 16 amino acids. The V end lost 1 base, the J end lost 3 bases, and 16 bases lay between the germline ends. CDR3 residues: CASSLRAGMVDYGYTF. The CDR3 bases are TGCGCCAGCAGCTTGAGAGCAGGGATGGTTGACTATGGCTACACCTTC.